These T cell receptor beta chains were read from a single sample in a study of cytomegalovirus exposure and HLA in healthy donors. Clones were read by immunoSEQ multiplex PCR, and TCRdb kept only the in-frame ones, dropping some. The profile shows some 130,000 clones, roughly 80% of them singletons. What was sequenced was PBMCs. All receptors come from a male donor in good health and CMV-seropositive. Each CDR3 is given with its conserved first and last residue. The D gene is left open where the match is weak. Clone size is not always given. Where it is, it says once, few, many or a class for expanded clones.

DNA	CDR3	size	V	J	D
TGTGCCAGCAGCCGCGGGGGAGATACGCAGTATTTT	CASSRGGDTQYF	.	TRBV7-9	TRBJ2-3	TRBD2
TGTGCCAGCAACCTCTTAAGTTCGGTTTCCGGGGAGCTGTTTTTT	CASNLLSSVSGELFF	.	TRBV11-2	TRBJ2-2	.
TGTGCCAGCAGCTCTGGACTAGCGGGAGAAACCGAGCAGTACTTC	CASSSGLAGETEQYF	.	TRBV7-2	TRBJ2-7	TRBD2
TGTGCCAGCAGCTCCCCTTCGACAGGGAGAAACTATGGCTACACCTTC	CASSSPSTGRNYGYTF	.	TRBV5-4	TRBJ1-2	TRBD1
TGTGCCAGCAGCTTGGGGGGGTCCAGCGGGAGGAGGGAGACCCAGTACTTC	CASSLGGSSGRRETQYF	.	TRBV5-6	TRBJ2-5	TRBD2
TGTGCCAGCAGCTCAGCCGGGGGGACCTCTGGAAACACCATATATTTT	CASSSAGGTSGNTIYF	.	TRBV9	TRBJ1-3	.
TGCGCCAGCAGCCAAGATTTCACAGGGGCTAACACTGAAGCTTTCTTT	CASSQDFTGANTEAFF	.	TRBV4-3	TRBJ1-1	TRBD1
TGTGCCAGCAGCGTGCGGGACGGTAACACTGAAGCTTTCTTT	CASSVRDGNTEAFF	.	TRBV9	TRBJ1-1	.
TGTGCCAGTAGTCCCGACAGGTTCTATGGCTACACCTTC	CASSPDRFYGYTF	.	TRBV19	TRBJ1-2	.
TGTGCCAGCAGCTTAGTCAGGGACAATGAGCAGTTCTTC	CASSLVRDNEQFF	few	TRBV7-2	TRBJ2-1	.
TGTGCAAGTCGCTTATCGTCCTGGGGAGGCTACGAGCAGTACTTC	CASRLSSWGGYEQYF	.	TRBV12-2	TRBJ2-7	.
TGCGCCAGCAGCCAAGTGGTGATAGCGGGCGAGCAGTACTTC	CASSQVVIAGEQYF	.	TRBV4-1	TRBJ2-7	TRBD2
TGTGCCAGCAGTCAGACAGGGACTAATGAAAAACTGTTTTTT	CASSQTGTNEKLFF	few	TRBV28	TRBJ1-4	TRBD1
TGTGCCAGCAGCACCGGACAGGGAGACTATGGCTACACCTTC	CASSTGQGDYGYTF	.	TRBV5-4	TRBJ1-2	TRBD1
TGTGCCAGCAGCTCTGGACAGGGAGGGACCGGGGAGCTGTTTTTT	CASSSGQGGTGELFF	.	TRBV7-3	TRBJ2-2	.
TGTGCCAGCAGCCCTCTCTGGGGACAGGGTTCCGGGGAGCTGTTTTTT	CASSPLWGQGSGELFF	.	TRBV9	TRBJ2-2	TRBD1
TGTGCCAGCAGCGCCTCGGGGGATAACACCGGGGAGCTGTTTTTT	CASSASGDNTGELFF	few	TRBV6-6	TRBJ2-2	.
TGCGCCAGCAGTCCGCGCCGGCTAGCGGGAGGGCACAATGAGCAGTTCTTC	CASSPRRLAGGHNEQFF	.	TRBV10-2	TRBJ2-1	TRBD2
TGTGCCAGCAGCTTAACGGGGGGCGCGAACACCGGGGAGCTGTTTTTT	CASSLTGGANTGELFF	.	TRBV11-2	TRBJ2-2	.
TGTGCCAGCACCCCGGGATCCACTGAAGCTTTCTTT	CASTPGSTEAFF	.	TRBV28	TRBJ1-1	.
TGTGCCAGCAGCCAGCCTCCGGGACTAGCGGGAGGTCCCTACGAGCAGTACTTC	CASSQPPGLAGGPYEQYF	.	TRBV4-2	TRBJ2-7	TRBD2
TGCGCCAGCAGCTTCGACCGGGAGGAAGAGACCCAGTACTTC	CASSFDREEETQYF	.	TRBV5-1	TRBJ2-5	TRBD2
TGTGCCAGCAGCTCCACTGACAGGGGGCGAGTTTACGAGCAGTACTTC	CASSSTDRGRVYEQYF	.	TRBV6-6	TRBJ2-7	TRBD1
TGCAGCGTTGGACAGAGTAATGAAAAACTGTTTTTT	CSVGQSNEKLFF	.	TRBV29-1	TRBJ1-4	.
TGTGCCAGTACCCCCAGGGGTAATCAAAATGAAAAACTGTTTTTT	CASTPRGNQNEKLFF	.	TRBV19	TRBJ1-4	.
TGCGCCAGCAGCCAATATGGACTGACCCTTGACAATGAGCAGTTCTTC	CASSQYGLTLDNEQFF	.	TRBV4-3	TRBJ2-1	.
TGTGCCAGCTCACGCGGCGGAGGCGAGCAGTACTTC	CASSRGGGEQYF	.	TRBV18	TRBJ2-7	.
TGTGCCAGCAGCTCTAGGTTAGGGCGGGAGGGCTACGAGCAGTACTTC	CASSSRLGREGYEQYF	once	TRBV7-2	TRBJ2-7	TRBD2
TGTGCCAGCAGTGCCCCGACAGGGAGAAATCAGCCCCAGCATTTT	CASSAPTGRNQPQHF	.	TRBV28	TRBJ1-5	TRBD1
TGCGCCAGCAGCCAAAGACTAGCGGACTACAATGAGCAGTTCTTC	CASSQRLADYNEQFF	.	TRBV4-3	TRBJ2-1	TRBD2
TGTGCCAGTAGTAACCATCTAGCGGGAGAGGACACCGGGGAGCTGTTTTTT	CASSNHLAGEDTGELFF	.	TRBV19	TRBJ2-2	TRBD2
TGTGCCAGCAGTAGGACCTGGGACAGGGGGACGACCTATGGCTACACCTTC	CASSRTWDRGTTYGYTF	.	TRBV27	TRBJ1-2	TRBD1
TGTGCCAGTGCGCGGGGCTCCTACAATGAGCAGTTCTTC	CASARGSYNEQFF	.	TRBV19	TRBJ2-1	.
TGTGCCACCAGCAGTTATACAGGGGTCCAGCCCCAGCATTTT	CATSSYTGVQPQHF	.	TRBV15	TRBJ1-5	TRBD1
TGTGCCAGCAGCCGACCCCGGGACAGAATCACCGGGGAGCTGTTTTTT	CASSRPRDRITGELFF	.	TRBV11-2	TRBJ2-2	TRBD1
TGTGCCAGCAGCCCGTGGCTGGGACTAGCCTCTACAGATACGCAGTATTTT	CASSPWLGLASTDTQYF	.	TRBV9	TRBJ2-3	TRBD2
TGCGCCAGCAGCCACCTCGGGACACGGAAACTACTAGAGCATGGCTACACCTTC	CASSHLGTRKLLEHGYTF	.	TRBV4-3	TRBJ1-2	.
TGCGCCAGCAGCCTCGCTCGGGGCACCGGGGAGCTGTTTTTT	CASSLARGTGELFF	.	TRBV4-3	TRBJ2-2	.
TGTGCCAGCAGTCAACCGGGACAGGGGGCAATTGCTGGGGCCAACGTCCTGACTTTC	CASSQPGQGAIAGANVLTF	.	TRBV28	TRBJ2-6	TRBD1
TGTGCCAGCAGCCAGGCTCCCGACAGAAATCAGCCCCAGCATTTT	CASSQAPDRNQPQHF	.	TRBV4-2	TRBJ1-5	.
TGTGCCAGCAGCGTAGGGAACAGGGACGAGCAGTACTTC	CASSVGNRDEQYF	.	TRBV9	TRBJ2-7	.
TGTGCCAGCTCACTCCTGGGAGGATTAAAAGAGACCCAGTACTTC	CASSLLGGLKETQYF	.	TRBV18	TRBJ2-5	.
TGTGCCAGCAGTCCGCGGGCGAATGAGCAGTTCTTC	CASSPRANEQFF	.	TRBV27	TRBJ2-1	.
TGTGCCAGCAGGCCCGACAGTTACTCTGGAAACACCATATATTTT	CASRPDSYSGNTIYF	.	TRBV2	TRBJ1-3	.
TGTGCCTGGGGCAGCAGCTCTGGGGCCAACGTCCTGACTTTC	CAWGSSSGANVLTF	few	TRBV7-9	TRBJ2-6	.
TGTGCCTGGAAGAACGCGGGAGGCCCCAGCATTCAGTACTTC	CAWKNAGGPSIQYF	.	TRBV30	TRBJ2-4	TRBD2
TGTGCCAGCAGTATAGCGGGAGGGCCATATGATACGCAGTATTTT	CASSIAGGPYDTQYF	.	TRBV6-5	TRBJ2-3	TRBD2
TGTGCCACCCTCTCTTACAGGGCTGAAGCTTTCTTT	CATLSYRAEAFF	.	TRBV6-1	TRBJ1-1	.
TGTGCCAGCAGCCCCCAGGGGTTGGCGGCCCTCCGCTACGAGCAGTACTTC	CASSPQGLAALRYEQYF	.	TRBV7-9	TRBJ2-7	.
TGTGCCAGCAGCCCACGGACAGGTGACTATGGCTACACCTTC	CASSPRTGDYGYTF	.	TRBV7-2	TRBJ1-2	TRBD1
TGTGCCAGCTCACCCCCCGGGAGTGACTACAATGAGCAGTTCTTC	CASSPPGSDYNEQFF	.	TRBV18	TRBJ2-1	.
TGTGCCAGCAGCTCAGGAGCAGGGGTAGCGGGGTACACCGGGGAGCTGTTTTTT	CASSSGAGVAGYTGELFF	once	TRBV27	TRBJ2-2	TRBD2